This entry features one TCR beta chain sequence. The data belong to a study of blood T cell repertoires in COVID-19. Study-wide context: COVID-19 samples collected from the United States, Italy and Spain covered acute and convalescent phases. Sample material is recorded as cDNA or gDNA derived from T cells, B-cell-depleted T cells, or PBMCs.

Looked up from germline, CDR1 is GTSNPN and CDR2 is SVGIG (reference sequence). V dropped 5 bases and J dropped 6; count of bases not matched to a gene: 10. This CDR3 comprises 14 residues. In the authors' workflow: Reference gene primer amplification in the assay estimated nucleated cell counts. Generated by immunoSEQ multiplex PCR, the TCRdb table keeps only in-frame clones and is missing some. D and trimming were read from the DNA, whereas the V and J calls and clone size are those reported in that table. The profile shows about 190,000 clones, 65% to 80% of them singletons. The receptor comes from a man aged 50 to 60 who had recovered from COVID-19. V gene TRBV30 combines with J gene TRBJ2-7, with TRBD2 matching over 10 bases. Material for sequencing was peripheral blood. CDR3 protein: CAWELAGVFGEQYF. CDR3 DNA: TGTGCCTGGGAGCTAGCGGGAGTTTTTGGCGAGCAGTACTTC.